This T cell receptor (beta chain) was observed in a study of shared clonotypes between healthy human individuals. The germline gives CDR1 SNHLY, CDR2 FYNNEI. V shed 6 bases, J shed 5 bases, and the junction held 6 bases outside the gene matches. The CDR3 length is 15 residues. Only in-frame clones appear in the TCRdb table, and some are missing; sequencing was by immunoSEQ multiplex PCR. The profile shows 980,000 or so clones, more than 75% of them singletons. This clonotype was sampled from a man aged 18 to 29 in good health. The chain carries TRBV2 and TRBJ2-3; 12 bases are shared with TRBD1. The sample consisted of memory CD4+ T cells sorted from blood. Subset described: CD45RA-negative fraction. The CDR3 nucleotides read TGTGCCAGCAGACTGGGACAGGGGGCTTTAGATACGCAGTATTTT. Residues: CASRLGQGALDTQYF.